The sequence of this TCR beta chain was determined in a study of T cell responses to AZD1222 COVID-19 vaccine. Study-level results: Scientists sampled the repertoires only once the peak T cell response had passed. Close to half of spike-specific TCRs reportedly recognize unmutated variant regions.

CDR3 length: 15 residues. The ends lost 1 base at V and 4 bases at J; junction bases unmatched: 5. The germline V gene has CDR1 SGHVS and CDR2 FQNEAQ. As concerns this clone: Antigen: not known.

Here immunoSEQ multiplex PCR was the method, and the copy in TCRdb shows in-frame clones only, minus some. The profile shows about 34,000 clones, roughly 74% of them singletons. The chain employs TRBV7-8 and TRBJ2-3; 7 positions match TRBD1. This sequence originates from an adult who received the AZD1222 COVID-19 vaccine. This specimen was peripheral blood, taken 28 days after the second AZD1222 dose. In DNA, the CDR3 is TGTGCCAGCAGCTTAGGAGGGGGCCGCGCAGATACGCAGTATTTT. It translates to CASSLGGGRADTQYF.